This T cell receptor (beta chain) was recorded in a study of OX40 agonist ivuxolimab in advanced cancers. Assay: immunoSEQ multiplex PCR; the TCRdb copy retains only in-frame clones and omits some. Here the sample spans some 100,000 clones, approximately 90% being singletons. Germline V gives CDR1 SEHNR, CDR2 FQNEAQ (reference sequence). CDR3 size: 14 residues. V trimming: 0 bases; J trimming: 6 bases; junction bases outside the gene matches: 1. The origin of this receptor is an adult with an advanced solid tumor such as melanoma, head and neck, liver or kidney cancer. This chain joins TRBV7-9 and TRBJ2-2; TRBD2 aligns across 7 bases. The sequences come from CD4+ or CD8+ T cells sorted from blood, collected in a trial of the OX40 agonist ivuxolimab. The CDR3 spells CASSLAGGSGELFF. DNA of the CDR3: TGTGCCAGCAGCTTAGCGGGAGGGTCCGGGGAGCTGTTTTTT.